The next 28 T cell receptor beta chains were all read from a single sample in a study of blood T cell repertoires in COVID-19. Clones were sequenced by immunoSEQ multiplex PCR, and TCRdb holds only the in-frame ones, with some missing. The data show 200,000 to 250,000 clones, with around 85% seen just once and approximately 4.2% held by the top ten. The material sequenced was PBMCs or T cells enriched from blood (not recorded which). These receptors were collected from a woman in her forties with acute COVID-19.

V gene TRBV6-2 or TRBV6-3 combines with J gene TRBJ2-7; 12 nucleotides align to TRBD1. The germline gives CDR1 MNHEY, CDR2 SVGEGT. CDR3 length: 15 amino acids. V gave up 4 bases and J gave up 4 bases; unmatched junction bases: 5. The chain's CDR3 is CASSSMGQGAYEQYF. Written as DNA, the CDR3 is TGTGCCAGCAGTTCCATGGGACAGGGGGCTTACGAGCAGTACTTC.

The chain uses TRBV4-1 and TRBJ2-7; TRBD1 matches 12 bases. The CDR3 is 15 amino acids. CDR1 is MGHRA, CDR2 YSYEKL, per germline. The J segment lost 7 bases and the V segment lost 2 bases, leaving 6 bases of the junction unmatched. CDR3: CASSQPGTGGKEQYF. CDR3 bases: TGCGCCAGCAGCCAACCCGGGACAGGGGGCAAAGAGCAGTACTTC.

The chain carries TRBV18 and TRBJ1-6; 8 nucleotides match TRBD1. Germline V gene data show CDR1 as KGHSH and CDR2 as LQKENI. V lost 6 bases, J lost 6 bases, and 7 bases stayed unmatched. This CDR3 contains 15 residues. The CDR3 spells CASSLDRGGNSPLHF. The CDR3 region has the DNA TGTGCCAGCTCTCTCGACAGGGGTGGTAATTCACCCCTCCACTTT.

V is TRBV7-3 and J is TRBJ2-5, with 8 bases identical to TRBD2. The germline CDR1 and CDR2 sequences are SGHTA and FQGTGA. With 6 bases clipped from V and 3 bases from J, the junction kept 12 bases outside the gene matches. The CDR3 has 16 residues. DNA of the CDR3: TGTGCCAGCAGTCCCCTGCCAGCGGGAGATGAAGAGACCCAGTACTTC. Its protein product is CASSPLPAGDEETQYF.

The sample holds a few counts of this clone. V is TRBV6-1 and J is TRBJ2-7; tentatively, D is TRBD2 (5 bases). The germline gives CDR1 MNHNS, CDR2 SASEGT. The V end lost 4 bases, the J end lost 0 bases, and 22 bases lay between the germline ends. The CDR3 loop spans 18 amino acids. The CDR3 loop reads CASSGSSGPKGTSYEQYF. CDR3 DNA: TGTGCCAGCAGTGGGTCGAGCGGACCAAAGGGCACCTCCTACGAGCAGTACTTC.

The rearrangement links TRBV18 to TRBJ2-1; 15 bases line up with TRBD2. This CDR3 is built from 16 residues. With 3 bases clipped from V and 8 bases from J, the junction kept 5 bases outside the gene matches. Germline lookup yields CDR1 KGHSH and CDR2 LQKENI. In nucleotides, the CDR3 is TGTGCCAGCTCACCGAGGACTAGCGGGAGGGCCTATGAGCAGTTCTTC. This gives the protein CASSPRTSGRAYEQFF.

This chain connects TRBV25-1 to TRBJ1-2, with TRBD1 identical over 7 bases. V lost 4 bases to trimming and J lost 4 bases; unmatched junction nucleotides: 9. The CDR3 totals 15 residues. Germline CDR1 MGHDK, CDR2 SYGVNS. The CDR3 nucleotides read TGTGCCAGCAGTGGGCGACACCGGGACAGCTATGGCTACACCTTC. This translates into CASSGRHRDSYGYTF.

This clone has only a few counts. The rearrangement joins TRBV6-1 to TRBJ1-3; D possibly corresponds to TRBD1 (5 bases). From germline, CDR1 is MNHNS and CDR2 SASEGT. The CDR3 consists of 15 residues. Trimming stripped 0 bases from V and 4 bases from J, with 10 bases between. CDR3 in amino acids: CASSEAPGKGNTIYF. CDR3 nucleotides: TGTGCCAGCAGTGAAGCCCCAGGGAAAGGAAACACCATATATTTT.

This chain joins TRBV24-1 and TRBJ1-6; 7 bases agree with TRBD1. CDR1 and CDR2 from the germline V gene are KGHDR and SFDVKD. The CDR3 runs 13 residues. V shed 4 bases and J 9 bases; nucleotides not matched to a gene: 2. DNA of the CDR3: TGTGCCACCAGTGACAGGGGGTCTTCACCCCTCCACTTT. Its translation is CATSDRGSSPLHF.

V gene TRBV10-3 combines with J gene TRBJ1-1, with 10 bases identical to TRBD1. This CDR3 has 14 residues. With 6 bases clipped from V and 5 bases from J, the junction kept 6 bases outside the gene matches. CDR1 and CDR2 (germline): ENHRY, SYGVKD. In DNA, the CDR3 is TGTGCCATCAGGCTCGACAGGGGGCTGACTGAAGCTTTCTTT. Protein sequence: CAIRLDRGLTEAFF.

The chain uses TRBV7-2 and TRBJ1-2, with 11 positions matching TRBD1. The CDR3 length is 15 residues. CDR1 and CDR2 from the germline V gene are SGHTA and FQGNSA. V was clipped by 5 bases and J by 6 bases; unmatched bases: 8. The CDR3 sequence: CASSAGQGAPHGYTF. CDR3 nucleotide sequence: TGTGCCAGCAGCGCCGGACAGGGGGCTCCGCATGGCTACACCTTC.

This rearrangement joins TRBV3-1 (or the pseudogene TRBV3-2) to TRBJ2-7; D is undetermined. Germline CDR1 LGHDT, CDR2 YNNKEL (reference sequence). The CDR3 totals 16 residues. Trimming took off 4 bases at V and 3 bases at J, with 19 bases between the two ends. The DNA for the CDR3 is TGTGCCAGCAGCCCCTTCTCCGGCGGTGGTCTCTACGAGCAGTACTTC. This codes for CASSPFSGGGLYEQYF.

The V call is TRBV5-6, the J call TRBJ2-7, with 7 bases identical to TRBD1. The germline gives CDR1 SGHDT, CDR2 YYEEEE. Losses at the gene ends were 4 bases for V and 7 bases for J; bases not matched to a gene: 20. The CDR3 is made up of 17 amino acids. CDR3 bases: TGTGCCAGCAGCCCGAGACAGGGTCGGTCCGATGGGCGGGAGCAGTACTTC. Translating gives CASSPRQGRSDGREQYF.

In regard to this clone: This specimen includes other DNA sequences encoding the same CDR3. The chain is built from TRBV11-2 and TRBJ1-1; the D is unclear. Trimming cost V 0 bases and J 2 bases, with 4 bases left between them. The germline gives CDR1 SGHAT, CDR2 FQNNGV. There are 13 residues in the CDR3. DNA of the CDR3: TGTGCCAGCAGCTTAGATCAAAACACTGAAGCTTTCTTT. As protein: CASSLDQNTEAFF.

Here the CDR3 DNA reads TGTGCCACCAGTGATGGGCGGGACGTCTACGAGCAGTACTTC. Translation gives CATSDGRDVYEQYF. The chain is built from TRBV24-1 and TRBJ2-7; TRBD2 might be the D (6 bases). CDR1 KGHDR and CDR2 SFDVKD come from the germline V gene. The CDR3 runs to 14 residues. Trimming cost V 3 bases and J 3 bases, with 11 bases left between them.

This chain links TRBV2 with TRBJ2-7, with TRBD2 as a possible D gene (5 bases). Germline loops: CDR1 SNHLY, CDR2 FYNNEI. The V end lost 8 bases, the J end lost 0 bases, and 11 bases lay between the germline ends. The CDR3 is made up of 13 amino acids. The CDR3 here is CASGLGDSYEQYF. CDR3 coding DNA: TGTGCCAGCGGCCTCGGGGACTCCTACGAGCAGTACTTC.

This rearrangement joins TRBV12-5 to TRBJ1-1; D is ambiguous. CDR3 length: 16 residues. Trimming removed 0 bases from V and 2 bases from J, with 13 bases in between. Germline values: CDR1 LGHNT, CDR2 FRNRAP. This chain's CDR3 is CASGLVAGHLNTEAFF. CDR3 bases: TGTGCTAGTGGTTTGGTAGCGGGTCACCTTAACACTGAAGCTTTCTTT.

V usage is TRBV6-5 and J usage is TRBJ1-5, with a tentative D call TRBD1 (5 bases). Germline assignment: CDR1 MNHEY and CDR2 SVGAGI. The CDR3 sequence is 13 residues long. Trimming stripped 5 bases from V and 7 bases from J, with 12 bases between. CDR3 region: CASSLNRWQPQHF. Written as DNA, the CDR3 is TGTGCCAGCAGTCTAAACAGGTGGCAGCCCCAGCATTTT.

This clone has only a few counts. The rearrangement uses TRBV28 and TRBJ1-1; D is uncertain. Trimming left V 3 bases short and J 7 bases short, with 9 bases between. CDR1 is MDHEN and CDR2 is SYDVKM in the germline V gene. CDR3 length equals 12 residues. CDR3 sequence reads: CASSFFNYEAFF. The CDR3, as DNA: TGTGCCAGCAGTTTCTTCAACTATGAAGCTTTCTTT. Supplemented by reference TRBV28 and TRBJ1-1, the full variable domain reads DVKVTQSSRYLVKRTGEKVFLECVQDMDHENMFWYRQDPGLGLRLIYFSYDVKMKEKGDIPEGYSVSREKKERFSLILESASTNQTSMYLCASSFFNYEAFFGQGTRLTVV.

This chain links TRBV15 with TRBJ2-3; 13 bases are a match to TRBD2. J lost 6 bases, V lost 8 bases, and 5 bases had no gene match. Germline V gene lookup returns CDR1 LNHNV and CDR2 YYDKDF (reference sequence). The CDR3 totals 14 residues. CDR3 amino acids: CATLPGLAGDTQYF. The DNA of the CDR3 is TGTGCCACCCTACCGGGACTAGCGGGGGATACGCAGTATTTT.

The rearrangement joins TRBV28 to TRBJ2-2, with D possibly being TRBD2 (5 bases). The CDR3 contains 12 residues. V lost 7 bases to trimming and J lost 3 bases, with 6 bases between them. The germline gives CDR1 MDHEN, CDR2 SYDVKM. In nucleotides, the CDR3 is TGTGCCAGCAAGGACTACACCGGGGAGCTGTTTTTT. This sequence encodes CASKDYTGELFF.

The rearrangement uses TRBV29-1 and TRBJ1-3, with D perhaps matching TRBD1 (6 bases). The CDR3 runs to 15 residues. Trimming left V 1 base short and J 2 bases short, with 12 bases between. The germline gives CDR1 SQVTM, CDR2 ANQGSEA. The CDR3 loop is CSVEVAGAPGNTIYF. The CDR3 DNA is TGCAGCGTTGAAGTTGCAGGGGCCCCTGGAAACACCATATATTTT.

The chain links TRBV6-5 to TRBJ2-1; D may be TRBD2 (6 bases). Germline V gives CDR1 MNHEY, CDR2 SVGAGI. CDR3 length equals 14 residues. V was trimmed by 5 bases and J by 4 bases, leaving 12 bases between them. CDR3 nucleotide sequence: TGTGCCAGCAGTCCCACCGGGAGATACAATGAGCAGTTCTTC. As protein: CASSPTGRYNEQFF.

The V gene is TRBV11-2, the J gene TRBJ1-5, with D perhaps TRBD1 (5 bases). CDR3 length equals 15 residues. Germline-derived CDR1 and CDR2 are SGHAT and FQNNGV. V lost 5 bases and J 1 base, leaving 12 bases between the germline ends. The CDR3 loop is CASSPRVGSNQPQHF. CDR3 coding DNA: TGTGCCAGCAGCCCCAGGGTGGGGAGCAATCAGCCCCAGCATTTT.

The rearrangement uses TRBV6-4 and TRBJ1-2; tentatively, D is TRBD1 (5 bases). V dropped 3 bases and J dropped 7 bases, with 21 bases sitting between them. The CDR3 totals 16 residues. CDR1 is MRHNA and CDR2 is SNTAGT in the germline V gene. CDR3 sequence reads: CASSEAGWDYWRGYTF. The CDR3 DNA reads as TGTGCCAGCAGTGAGGCAGGGTGGGACTACTGGCGTGGCTACACCTTC.

This sequence joins TRBV7-9 and TRBJ2-7; 7 bases fit TRBD1. V trimming: 5 bases; J trimming: 2 bases; junction bases outside the gene matches: 6. The CDR3 totals 14 residues. CDR1 is SEHNR, CDR2 FQNEAQ, per germline (reference sequence). The CDR3 reads CASSPRDSAYEQYF. CDR3 nucleotides: TGTGCCAGCAGCCCAAGGGACAGTGCCTACGAGCAGTACTTC.

V usage is TRBV27 and J usage is TRBJ1-1; tentative D call: TRBD1 (5 bases). This CDR3 contains 15 residues. V was trimmed by 5 bases and J by 1 base, leaving 14 bases between them. The germline gives CDR1 MNHEY, CDR2 SMNVEV (reference sequence). The CDR3 region is CASSAMGLTNTEAFF. CDR3 DNA: TGTGCCAGCAGTGCTATGGGACTTACGAACACTGAAGCTTTCTTT.

CDR3 in DNA: TGTGCCAGCAGCTTAGCGAGGGATAATGAGCAGTTCTTC. As protein: CASSLARDNEQFF. The chain employs TRBV7-9 and TRBJ2-1; a possible D gene is TRBD2 (5 bases). Germline V lookup: CDR1 SEHNR, CDR2 FQNEAQ (reference sequence). V lost 0 bases to trimming and J lost 7 bases, with 7 bases between them. CDR3 length equals 13 residues.